This note documents a single T cell receptor (beta chain) sequence. Its target is not known. The data belong to a study of cytomegalovirus exposure and HLA in healthy donors. PCR primers comprised 60 Vbeta and 13 Jbeta primers. As handled by the study authors: Among the unique TCR beta chains that a later analysis counted, about 81 million in all, some 10 million were shared. The table came from immunoSEQ multiplex PCR; TCRdb's copy has only in-frame clones and leaves some out. The D gene and trimming were derived from the DNA, and the V and J assignments and clone size from that table. Of about 85,000 clones listed, more than 60% were seen once; the top ten hold roughly 1.9%. Study-wide results and caveats: With high specificity and sensitivity, the classifier reportedly diagnosed cytomegalovirus status.

Specimen: PBMCs. The receptor's source is a boy between 10 and 17 years old in good health and CMV-seronegative.

CDR3 in amino acids: CASGAKRGQPQHF. For the CDR3, the DNA is TGTGCCAGCGGCGCCAAACGAGGTCAGCCCCAGCATTTT. The genes are TRBV28 and TRBJ1-5, with no clear D. V dropped 8 bases and J dropped 6 bases, with 14 bases sitting between them. Germline V gives CDR1 MDHEN, CDR2 SYDVKM. This CDR3 is built from 13 residues.